This TCR beta chain was recovered during a study of shared clonotypes between healthy human individuals. Study overall: Three CD4 naive, three CD4 memory, two CD8 naive and one CD8 memory plate were used per donor.

As originally analysed: Junction-only sequences without quality scores were provided by ImmunoSEQ, so filtering was different. TCRdb keeps only in-frame clones here, not all; method: immunoSEQ multiplex PCR. The V and J calls and clone size come from that table; D and trimming were worked out from the DNA. This sample has some 1,600,000 clones, with 95% to 99% found just once. Of note for this clone: No antigen is known for it.

The CDR3 extends over 15 amino acids. Trimming took off 5 bases at V and 4 bases at J, with 17 bases between the two ends. Germline V CDR1 and CDR2: SEHNR, FQNEAQ (reference sequence). Overall study findings and caveats: Compared with clonotypes that all four donors shared, non-shared clonotypes had lower generation probabilities. It was anticipated that sequencing depth would influence how many clonotypes donors shared.

The rearrangement uses TRBV7-9 and TRBJ2-5; no clear D gene. The sequenced material came from naive CD4+ T cells sorted from blood. The subset is: CD45RA+ positively selected. This clonotype originated in a man aged 25-45 years in good health. CDR3 in DNA: TGTGCCAGCAGCCCCAAGCTCGCCGATGGAGAGACCCAGTACTTC. Amino acid sequence: CASSPKLADGETQYF. The variable domain in full, completed from reference TRBV7-9 and TRBJ2-5, reads DTGVSQNPRHKITKRGQNVTFRCDPISEHNRLYWYRQTLGQGPEFLTYFQNEAQLEKSRLLSDRFSAERPKGSFSTLEIQRTEQGDSAMYLCASSPKLADGETQYFGPGTRLLVL.